This TCR beta chain was observed in a study of control samples from healthy donors and cancer patients (dated by TCRdb to the early 2020s). Comment on this clone: Its target antigen remains unknown. One base away there is no much larger clone; base qualities are not given.

Libraries were prepared through the immunoSEQ multiplex PCR assay. As stored in TCRdb, this immuneACCESS dataset retains in-frame rearrangements with V and J assigned. A fraction of the clones does not appear; measured against another copy, unresolved V genes explain less than half of the discrepancy, and the remainder lacks a known reason. The table for this sample lists some 87,000 clones; around 83% of them were counted only once. The ten biggest clones cover 11% of the sample. The sequenced material came from PBMCs. The receptor comes from a man aged 55 to 69 with head and neck cancer.

The DNA sequence reads TGTGCCACCAGCAGAGGACGGTCTCCGGGCAATCAGCCCCAGCATTTT. Translated, this gives CATSRGRSPGNQPQHF. The receptor chain draws on TRBV15 and TRBJ1-5, with no reliable assignment of the D segment. The CDR3 runs 16 amino acids, cysteine and phenylalanine included. Just the 48-base CDR3 DNA is kept, in frame starting at base 1. V is reduced by 1 base and J by 2 bases, leaving a spacing of 12 bases between them. Taken from the germline V gene (reference sequence), the CDR1 and CDR2 loops are LNHNV and YYDKDF. Full variable domain (CDR3 extended with the reference TRBV15 and TRBJ1-5 proteins): DAMVIQNPRYQVTQFGKPVTLSCSQTLNHNVMYWYQQKSSQAPKLLFHYYDKDFNNEADTPDNFQSRRPNTSFCFLDIRSPGLGDTAMYLCATSRGRSPGNQPQHFGDGTRLSIL.